This T cell receptor (beta chain) stems from a study of T cell repertoires in cytomegalovirus infection. J was trimmed by 2 bases and V by 5 bases; bases with no gene match: 12. CDR1 is SEHNR, CDR2 FQNEAQ, per germline (reference sequence). The CDR3 contains 17 residues. MiXCR, applied by TCRdb to the reads, yields one record per CDR3 protein. The sample carries about 570,000 distinct CDR3 sequences, about 39% recorded once. This clonotype was observed a handful of times. Its antigen is as yet unknown. The sequencing here drew on cultured PBMCs, taken from culture after CMV antigen stimulation. The rearrangement joins TRBV7-9 to TRBJ2-3; the match to TRBD2 covers 8 bases. This TCR was sampled from a human donor in good health (CMV status not recorded). Some clones in this sample may be carry-over from other donors' samples. The CDR3 bases are TGTGCCAGCAGCGGCCGCCGGGCTAGCGGGCCCACAGATACGCAGTATTTT. Translated: CASSGRRASGPTDTQYF.